The next 30 T cell receptor beta chains were all read from a single sample in a study of T cells in Graves' hyperthyroidism and ophthalmopathy. The source material, RNA transcripts, was used to amplify TCR beta CDR3 regions. When the TCR CDR3 underwent first-round RT-PCR, the HTBI primer set was used. TCRdb used MiXCR to reprocess the multiplex PCR reads, holding one entry per CDR3 protein. The sample consists of about 740,000 distinct CDR3 sequences, 12% to 15% of them appearing once. The sample taken for sequencing was blood. The origin of the receptors is a woman in her late teens or twenties with Graves' hyperthyroidism.

This clonotype was observed a handful of times. A junction end diverges from the germline sequence, so it may reflect a read error. This chain uses TRBV30 with TRBJ2-1, with 13 positions matching TRBD2. The CDR3 runs to 15 residues. Germline loops: CDR1 GTSNPN, CDR2 SVGIG (reference sequence). The CDR3 sequence: CAWSATSGRVNEQSF. Written as DNA, the CDR3 is TGTGCCTGGAGTGCAACTAGCGGGAGGGTCAATGAGCAGTCCTTC.

This clonotype was counted many times. V is TRBV3-1 and J is TRBJ1-2, with D unclear. The V end lost 2 bases, the J end lost 10 bases, and 8 bases lay between the germline ends. This CDR3 is built from 11 residues. Germline CDR1 and CDR2: LGHDT and YNNKEL (reference sequence). The CDR3 region has the DNA TGTGCCAGCAGCCAAAAGGGCAACTACACCTTC. Its protein is CASSQKGNYTF.

This clonotype was observed a few times. The chain employs TRBV4-2 and TRBJ2-5; 15 nucleotides agree with TRBD2. The V and J ends lost 4 bases and 3 bases, in that order; junction bases with no gene match: 6. Germline V gene sequence: CDR1 LGHNA, CDR2 YNFKEQ. The CDR3 runs to 17 residues. Written as DNA, the CDR3 is TGTGCCAGCAGCCCCGGACTAGCGGGAGGGGAAAAAGAGACCCAGTACTTC. It specifies CASSPGLAGGEKETQYF.

This clonotype has a count of ten or more. The V and J genes are TRBV18 and TRBJ2-7, with a possible D match to TRBD2 (6 bases). V lost 3 bases to trimming and J lost 4 bases, with 16 bases between them. This CDR3 contains 15 residues. Germline CDR1 KGHSH, CDR2 LQKENI. The CDR3 DNA sequence: TGTGCCAGCTCACCGCGGCAGGGAGGTCGGTACGAGCAGTACTTC. Translated, it gives CASSPRQGGRYEQYF.

CDR3 nucleotide sequence: TGTGCCACCAGTGACAACAGGGGAAACTATGGCTACACCTTC. This translates into CATSDNRGNYGYTF. The chain carries TRBV24-1 and TRBJ1-2; 7 nucleotides line up with TRBD1. The CDR3 has 14 amino acids. The germline V gene has CDR1 KGHDR and CDR2 SFDVKD. The J segment lost 2 bases and the V segment lost 4 bases, leaving 3 bases of the junction unmatched.

About this clonotype itself: A read error is possible here, since a much larger clone lies one base away. J is TRBJ1-5 and V is TRBV6-2 or TRBV6-3; unclear D gene. This CDR3 contains 13 residues. Germline V gene data show CDR1 as MNHEY and CDR2 as SVGEGT. V was trimmed by 2 bases and J by 3 bases, leaving 5 bases between them. Written as DNA, the CDR3 is TGTGCCAGCAGTTACATGGACAATCAGCCCCAGCATTTT. This translates into CASSYMDNQPQHF.

This clonotype was recorded at least ten times. V gene TRBV7-6 combines with J gene TRBJ2-7, with D hard to call. The CDR3 consists of 17 residues. Trimming took 5 bases from V and 0 from J, leaving 20 bases between them. CDR1 is SGHVS, CDR2 FNYEAQ, per germline. CDR3 DNA sequence: TGTGCCAGCAGCCCCCAGGTGGGCCTCCACCCCTCCTACGAGCAGTACTTC. Translation gives CASSPQVGLHPSYEQYF.

This clonotype was seen repeatedly, ten times or more. This rearrangement joins TRBV28 to TRBJ1-5, with D perhaps matching TRBD1 (5 bases). Trimming pared 6 bases from V and 4 bases from J, leaving 13 bases between. The CDR3 totals 14 residues. Germline V gene lookup returns CDR1 MDHEN and CDR2 SYDVKM. Here the CDR3 reads CASSLPGGNQPQHF. In DNA, the CDR3 is TGTGCCAGCAGCTTGCCGGGGGGAAATCAGCCCCAGCATTTT. Looking up the rest from reference TRBV28 and TRBJ1-5 gives the full variable domain: DVKVTQSSRYLVKRTGEKVFLECVQDMDHENMFWYRQDPGLGLRLIYFSYDVKMKEKGDIPEGYSVSREKKERFSLILESASTNQTSMYLCASSLPGGNQPQHFGDGTRLSIL.

This clonotype was seen at least ten times. This rearrangement joins TRBV6-6 to TRBJ2-1; 12 positions agree with TRBD2. V dropped 0 bases and J dropped 6; count of bases not matched to a gene: 9. This CDR3 contains 18 residues. Germline V gene lookup returns CDR1 MNHNY and CDR2 SVGAGI (reference sequence). CDR3 amino acids: CASSYSVLAGGPGNEQFF. The CDR3 DNA reads as TGTGCCAGCAGTTACTCGGTGCTAGCGGGAGGGCCGGGCAATGAGCAGTTCTTC.

The genes are TRBV6-1 and TRBJ2-3; TRBD2 aligns across 8 bases. Germline lookup yields CDR1 MNHNS and CDR2 SASEGT. After removal of 9 bases from V and 4 bases from J, the junction contained 9 bases not matched to a gene. This CDR3 region has 14 residues. CDR3 nucleotides: TGTGCCAGTCTACTAGCGGAAGTTCCAGATACGCAGTATTTT. Protein sequence: CASLLAEVPDTQYF.

This clonotype was found many times. The chain combines TRBV27 with TRBJ2-7; 11 positions match TRBD2. Germline CDR1 and CDR2: MNHEY and SMNVEV (reference sequence). The CDR3 is made up of 18 amino acids. The junction had 8 bases not matched to a gene; V was cut back by 1 base and J by 0 bases. In nucleotides, the CDR3 is TGTGCCAGCAGTTTATACCTTCTAGCGGGAGGCTCCTCCTACGAGCAGTACTTC. Translated, it gives CASSLYLLAGGSSYEQYF.

In its sample, this clonotype was seen once. DNA for the CDR3: TGTGCCAGCAGTGGACTATCTATCTACAATGAGCAGTTCTTC. Translating gives CASSGLSIYNEQFF. The chain is built from TRBV6-4 and TRBJ2-1; D might be TRBD2 (5 bases). The germline V gene encodes CDR1 MRHNA and CDR2 SNTAGT. There are 14 residues in the CDR3. Trimming removed 4 bases at V and 3 bases at J, with 10 bases between.

This clonotype was detected many times. The genes are TRBV28 and TRBJ1-2; D might be TRBD1 (5 bases). The V and J ends lost 6 bases and 6 bases respectively, with 11 bases between them. This CDR3 is built from 12 residues. In germline, CDR1 is MDHEN, CDR2 SYDVKM. The CDR3 here is CASRLGGDGYTF. CDR3 in DNA: TGTGCCAGCAGACTCGGGGGTGATGGCTACACCTTC.

There are a few counts of this clonotype. V is TRBV7-9 and J is TRBJ2-7, with 9 bases aligning to TRBD1. The CDR3 is made up of 15 amino acids. Germline values: CDR1 SEHNR, CDR2 FQNEAQ (reference sequence). With 6 bases clipped from V and 9 bases from J, the junction kept 15 bases outside the gene matches. CDR3 protein: CASSTERDRVWGQYF. CDR3 coding DNA: TGTGCCAGCAGTACCGAACGGGACAGGGTCTGGGGGCAGTACTTC.

The sample holds many counts of this clonotype. V gene TRBV12-3 or TRBV12-4 combines with J gene TRBJ2-2; 9 bases map to TRBD1. The CDR3 runs to 15 residues. Trimming removed 4 bases from V and 5 bases from J; junction bases left unmatched: 5. CDR3 DNA sequence: TGTGCCAGCAGTTCACAGGGGGCGCGGACCGGGGAGCTGTTTTTT. Translation gives CASSSQGARTGELFF.

This clonotype was seen ten or more times. V is TRBV11-2 and J is TRBJ2-5; 8 bases line up with TRBD1. Germline V gives CDR1 SGHAT, CDR2 FQNNGV. The J segment lost 3 bases and the V segment lost 3 bases, leaving 12 bases of the junction unmatched. CDR3 length: 17 amino acids. CDR3 bases: TGTGCCAGCAGCTTTTCCCACCTGTGGGACAGGAAAGAGACCCAGTACTTC. Protein sequence: CASSFSHLWDRKETQYF. The complete variable domain, with remaining parts taken from reference TRBV11-2 and TRBJ2-5, reads EAGVAQSPRYKIIEKRQSVAFWCNPISGHATLYWYQQILGQGPKLLIQFQNNGVVDDSQLPKDRFSAERLKGVDSTLKIQPAKLEDSAVYLCASSFSHLWDRKETQYFGPGTRLLVL.

This chain connects TRBV20-1 to TRBJ1-6, with 10 bases matching TRBD1. The germline gives CDR1 DFQATT, CDR2 SNEGSKA (reference sequence). V gave up 6 bases and J gave up 8 bases; unmatched junction bases: 16. The CDR3 has 17 residues. The CDR3 loop is CSARDRGRGIVYSPLHF. In DNA, the CDR3 is TGCAGTGCCAGGGACAGGGGACGGGGAATAGTCTATTCACCCCTCCACTTT.

This clonotype has at least ten counts. The chain uses TRBV6-1 and TRBJ1-1; D is uncertain. V was cut by 7 bases and J by 3 bases, with 12 bases left in between. Germline values: CDR1 MNHNS, CDR2 SASEGT. The CDR3 loop spans 13 amino acids. The CDR3 is CASKPDPYTEAFF. The CDR3 DNA sequence: TGTGCCAGCAAACCAGATCCTTACACTGAAGCTTTCTTT.

This clonotype was counted ten times or more. This chain links TRBV9 with TRBJ1-2, with D unclear. Trimming removed 5 bases from V and 6 bases from J, with 14 bases in between. The CDR3 runs 13 residues. Germline V gives CDR1 SGDLS, CDR2 YYNGEE. In nucleotides, the CDR3 is TGTGCCAGCAGGAAGACCTTGGCCCATGGCTACACCTTC. Its translation is CASRKTLAHGYTF.

This clonotype occurred a few times. A junction boundary mismatches the germline segment, possibly from a read error. The gene calls are TRBV7-7 and TRBJ2-1; D might be TRBD2 (5 bases). CDR1 and CDR2 from the germline V gene are SSHAT and FNYEAQ (reference sequence). The CDR3 is 17 amino acids. The CDR3 spells CASSLGADFGSYNEQFF. CDR3 sequence (DNA): TGTGCTAGCAGCTTAGGTGCGGACTTCGGCTCCTACAATGAGCAGTTCTTC.

This clonotype occurred a few times. The gene calls are TRBV5-1 and TRBJ2-7; 8 positions agree with TRBD1. Trimming took 4 bases from V and 3 from J; bases not matched to a gene: 6. CDR3 length equals 14 residues. Germline values: CDR1 SGHRS, CDR2 YFSETQ. The CDR3 region is CASSGWTGNYEQYF. In DNA, the CDR3 is TGCGCCAGCAGCGGATGGACAGGGAACTACGAGCAGTACTTC.

The chain employs TRBV12-3 or TRBV12-4 and TRBJ1-1; D unresolved. V was pared by 6 bases and J by 2 bases, with 10 bases between. The CDR3 runs to 13 residues. The CDR3 reads CASSMGSNTEAFF. The CDR3 DNA reads as TGTGCCAGCAGCATGGGCTCAAACACTGAAGCTTTCTTT.

There are many counts of this clonotype. The V gene is TRBV20-1, the J gene TRBJ2-1; 14 bases are a match to TRBD2. Germline V gene data show CDR1 as DFQATT and CDR2 as SNEGSKA (reference sequence). With V trimmed by 3 bases and J by 3 bases, 1 base remained unmatched. The CDR3 totals 15 residues. CDR3 protein: CSARTSGRGYNEQFF. In nucleotides, the CDR3 is TGCAGTGCTAGGACTAGCGGGAGGGGCTACAATGAGCAGTTCTTC.

The sample holds many counts of this clonotype. The chain employs TRBV28 and TRBJ2-3; TRBD2 matches 15 bases. CDR3 size: 17 residues. The germline V gene encodes CDR1 MDHEN and CDR2 SYDVKM. The V and J ends lost 6 bases and 0 bases, in that order; junction bases with no gene match: 4. The CDR3 nucleotides are TGTGCCAGCAGGGGACTAGCGGGAGGCGTTAGCACAGATACGCAGTATTTT. The encoded protein is CASRGLAGGVSTDTQYF.

V gene TRBV29-1 combines with J gene TRBJ2-1; 7 positions match TRBD2. The J call is doubtful: the DNA matches TRBJ2-7 better. CDR3 length: 15 residues. CDR1 and CDR2 (germline): SQVTM, ANQGSEA. The CDR3 region has the DNA TGCAGCGCTGCCGGGACTACCTACTCCTACAATGAGCAGTACTTC. Translating it yields CSAAGTTYSYNEQYF.

For this clonotype: With a much larger clone just one base away, this may be a read error. The rearrangement links TRBV11-2 to TRBJ2-7, with D tentatively TRBD1 (6 bases). CDR1 is SGHAT and CDR2 is FQNNGV in the germline V gene. This CDR3 region has 13 residues. The CDR3 spells CASSLDRLYEQHF. DNA of the CDR3: TGTGCCAGCAGCTTGGACAGACTCTACGAGCAGCACTTC.

The sample holds many counts of this clonotype. This sequence joins TRBV2 and TRBJ2-1; TRBD1 matches 8 bases. Germline V CDR1 and CDR2: SNHLY, FYNNEI. CDR3 length: 16 amino acids. Germline trimming cut 2 bases from V and 7 bases from J; bases unmatched to any gene: 10. Written as DNA, the CDR3 is TGTGCCAGCAGTGAAAGGGGCAGGGGGCTTCCAAATGAGCAGTTCTTC. The encoded protein is CASSERGRGLPNEQFF.

The chain uses TRBV19 and TRBJ1-4; TRBD1 agrees at 8 bases. From germline, CDR1 is LNHDA and CDR2 SQIVND (reference sequence). V was pared by 5 bases and J by 6 bases, with 11 bases of the junction left unmatched. The CDR3 covers 16 residues. CDR3 amino acids: CASSFNPGTGDEKLFF. CDR3 coding DNA: TGTGCCAGTAGTTTTAATCCCGGGACAGGAGATGAAAAACTGTTTTTT.

V and J are TRBV30 and TRBJ1-5, with D possibly being TRBD1 (5 bases). The CDR3 sequence is 16 residues long. CDR1 is GTSNPN, CDR2 SVGIG, per germline (reference sequence). CDR3 sequence reads: CAIIPGLKIRNQPQHF. Here the CDR3 DNA reads TGTGCTATAATTCCGGGACTCAAGATTAGAAATCAGCCCCAGCATTTT.

This clonotype appeared many times. The chain has TRBV20-1 and TRBJ2-7; D possibly corresponds to TRBD1 (5 bases). Between the trimmed V and J ends, which lost 6 bases and 8 bases, there was a span of 20 bases. Germline values: CDR1 DFQATT, CDR2 SNEGSKA (reference sequence). CDR3 length: 13 residues. CDR3 nucleotide sequence: TGCAGTGCCTCCCAGGGCCAGGGTTTCCAGCAGTACTTC. Protein sequence: CSASQGQGFQQYF.